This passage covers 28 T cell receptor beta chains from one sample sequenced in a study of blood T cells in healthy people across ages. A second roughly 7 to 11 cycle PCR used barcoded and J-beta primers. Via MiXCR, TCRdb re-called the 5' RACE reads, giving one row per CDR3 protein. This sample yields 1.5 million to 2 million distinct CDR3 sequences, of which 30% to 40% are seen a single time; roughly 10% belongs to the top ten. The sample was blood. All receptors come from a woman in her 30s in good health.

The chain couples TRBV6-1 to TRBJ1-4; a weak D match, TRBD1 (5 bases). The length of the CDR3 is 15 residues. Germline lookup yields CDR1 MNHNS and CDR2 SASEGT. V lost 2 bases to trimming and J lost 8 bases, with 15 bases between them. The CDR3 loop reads CASSERDRVEEKLFF. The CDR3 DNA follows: TGTGCCAGCAGTGAAAGGGACCGAGTGGAGGAAAAACTGTTTTTT.

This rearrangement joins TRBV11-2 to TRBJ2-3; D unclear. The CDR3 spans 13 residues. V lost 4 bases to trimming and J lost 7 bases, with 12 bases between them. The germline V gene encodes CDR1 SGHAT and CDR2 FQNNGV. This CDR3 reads CASSSDRENTQYF. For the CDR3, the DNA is TGTGCCAGCAGCTCCGACCGCGAAAATACGCAGTATTTT.

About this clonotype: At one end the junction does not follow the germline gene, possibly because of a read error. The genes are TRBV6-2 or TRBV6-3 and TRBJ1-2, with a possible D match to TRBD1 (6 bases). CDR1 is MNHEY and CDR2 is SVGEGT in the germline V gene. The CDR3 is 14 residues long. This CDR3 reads CASSRSRGGRGCTF. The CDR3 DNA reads TGTGCCAGCAGTCGCTCGAGGGGGGGTAGAGGCTGCACCTTC.

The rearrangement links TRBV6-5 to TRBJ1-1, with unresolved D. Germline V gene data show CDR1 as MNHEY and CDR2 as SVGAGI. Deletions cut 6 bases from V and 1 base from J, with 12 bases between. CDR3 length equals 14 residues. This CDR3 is CASRLGQSNTEAFF. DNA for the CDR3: TGTGCCAGCAGACTAGGGCAGTCGAACACTGAAGCTTTCTTT.

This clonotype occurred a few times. CDR3 region: CASSYGQHNEQFF. DNA of the CDR3: TGTGCCAGCAGCTATGGACAGCACAATGAGCAGTTCTTC. The chain employs TRBV7-3 and TRBJ2-1; D is perhaps TRBD1 (6 bases). Germline CDR1 and CDR2: SGHTA and FQGTGA. This CDR3 is built from 13 residues. The V end was cut by 4 bases, the J end by 5 bases, with 9 bases between. The full variable domain, completed using reference TRBV7-3 and TRBJ2-1, is GAGVSQTPSNKVTEKGKYVELRCDPISGHTALYWYRQSLGQGPEFLIYFQGTGAADDSGLPNDRFFAVRPEGSVSTLKIQRTERGDSAVYLCASSYGQHNEQFFGPGTRLTVL.

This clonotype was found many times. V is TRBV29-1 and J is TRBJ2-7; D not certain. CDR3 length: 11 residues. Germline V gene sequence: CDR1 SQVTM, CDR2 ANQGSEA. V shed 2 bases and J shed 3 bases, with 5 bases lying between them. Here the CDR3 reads CSVELSYEQYF. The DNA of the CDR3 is TGCAGCGTTGAATTGAGCTACGAGCAGTACTTC.

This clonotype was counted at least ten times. DNA for the CDR3: TGCGCCAGCAGCCCACAGGGTGAGGGAGAGACCCAGTACTTC. Protein: CASSPQGEGETQYF. The genes are TRBV4-1 and TRBJ2-5; possible D gene TRBD1, 6 bases. CDR1 is MGHRA, CDR2 YSYEKL, per germline. V lost 4 bases and J 4 bases, leaving 13 bases between the germline ends. The CDR3 is 14 amino acids.

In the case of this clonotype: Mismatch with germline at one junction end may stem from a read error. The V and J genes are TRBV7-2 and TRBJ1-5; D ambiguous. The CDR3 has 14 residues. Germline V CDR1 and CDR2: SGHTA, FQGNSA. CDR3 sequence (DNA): TGTGCCGGCAGCGCAACCCCGGGGTATCAGCCCCAGCATTTT. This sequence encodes CAGSATPGYQPQHF.

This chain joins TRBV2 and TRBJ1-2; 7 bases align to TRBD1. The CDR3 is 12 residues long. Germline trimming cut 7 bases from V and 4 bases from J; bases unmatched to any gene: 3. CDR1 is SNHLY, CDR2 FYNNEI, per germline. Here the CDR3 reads CASKGTVYGYTF. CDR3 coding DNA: TGTGCCAGCAAAGGGACAGTCTATGGCTACACCTTC.

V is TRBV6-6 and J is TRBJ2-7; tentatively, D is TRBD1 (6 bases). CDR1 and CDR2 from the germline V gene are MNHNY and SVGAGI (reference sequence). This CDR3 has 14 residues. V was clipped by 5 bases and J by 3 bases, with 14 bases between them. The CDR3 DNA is TGTGCCAGCAGTACTCCGCAGGGGTACTACGAGCAGTACTTC. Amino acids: CASSTPQGYYEQYF.

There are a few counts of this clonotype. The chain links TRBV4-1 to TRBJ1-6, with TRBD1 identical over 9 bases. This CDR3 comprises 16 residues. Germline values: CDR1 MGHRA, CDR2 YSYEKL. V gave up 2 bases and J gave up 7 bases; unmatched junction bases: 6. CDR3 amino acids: CASSQKGQGGNSPLHF. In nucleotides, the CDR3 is TGCGCCAGCAGCCAAAAGGGACAGGGTGGCAATTCACCCCTCCACTTT.

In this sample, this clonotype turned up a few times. The CDR3 DNA sequence: TGTGCCAGCAGTGACGTGTACGAGCAGTACTTC. Its translation is CASSDVYEQYF. The chain links TRBV6-2 or TRBV6-3 to TRBJ2-7, with D unclear. The CDR3 runs 11 residues. Deletions cut 5 bases from V and 4 bases from J, with 6 bases between. Germline V lookup: CDR1 MNHEY, CDR2 SVGEGT.

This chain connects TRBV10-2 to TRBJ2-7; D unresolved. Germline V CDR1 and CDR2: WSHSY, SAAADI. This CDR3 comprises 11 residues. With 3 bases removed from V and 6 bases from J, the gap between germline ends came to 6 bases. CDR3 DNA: TGCGCCAGCAGTGATGGTCTCGAGCAGTACTTC. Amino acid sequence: CASSDGLEQYF.

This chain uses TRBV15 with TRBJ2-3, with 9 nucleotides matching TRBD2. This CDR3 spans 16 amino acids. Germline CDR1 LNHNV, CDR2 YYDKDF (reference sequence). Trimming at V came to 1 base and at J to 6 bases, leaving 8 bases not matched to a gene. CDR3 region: CATSRVVAGVDDTQYF. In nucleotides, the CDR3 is TGTGCCACCAGCAGAGTGGTAGCGGGAGTAGATGATACGCAGTATTTT.

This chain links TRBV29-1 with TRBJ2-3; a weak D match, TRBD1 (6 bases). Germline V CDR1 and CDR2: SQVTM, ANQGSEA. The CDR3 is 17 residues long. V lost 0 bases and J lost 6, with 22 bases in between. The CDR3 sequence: CSVEDPEQGYLRDTQYF. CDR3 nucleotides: TGCAGCGTTGAAGATCCCGAACAGGGATATCTTAGGGATACGCAGTATTTT.

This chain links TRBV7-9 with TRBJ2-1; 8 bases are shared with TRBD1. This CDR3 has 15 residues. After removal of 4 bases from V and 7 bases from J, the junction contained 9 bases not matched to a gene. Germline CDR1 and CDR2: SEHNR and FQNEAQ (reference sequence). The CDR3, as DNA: TGTGCCAGCAGCTATGGACAGGGTTTCGAAAATGAGCAGTTCTTC. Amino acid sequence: CASSYGQGFENEQFF.

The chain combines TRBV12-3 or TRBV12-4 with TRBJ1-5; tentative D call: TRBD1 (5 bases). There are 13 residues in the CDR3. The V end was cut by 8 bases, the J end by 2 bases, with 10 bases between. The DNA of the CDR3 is TGTGCCAGCCTTCAAGGGGGCAATCAGCCCCAGCATTTT. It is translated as CASLQGGNQPQHF.

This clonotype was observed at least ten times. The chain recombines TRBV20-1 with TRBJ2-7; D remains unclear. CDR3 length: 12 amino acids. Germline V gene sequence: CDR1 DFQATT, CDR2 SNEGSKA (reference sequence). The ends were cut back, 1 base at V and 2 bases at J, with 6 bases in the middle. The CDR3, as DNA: TGCAGTGCTAGAGGGCCCACCTACGAGCAGTACTTC. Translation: CSARGPTYEQYF.

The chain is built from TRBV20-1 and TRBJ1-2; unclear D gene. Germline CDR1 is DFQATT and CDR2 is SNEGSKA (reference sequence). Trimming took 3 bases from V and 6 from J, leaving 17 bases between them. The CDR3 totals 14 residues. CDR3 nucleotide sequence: TGCAGTGCTAGTGCAGCCCCACCGAGGGATGGCTACACCTTC. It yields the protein CSASAAPPRDGYTF.

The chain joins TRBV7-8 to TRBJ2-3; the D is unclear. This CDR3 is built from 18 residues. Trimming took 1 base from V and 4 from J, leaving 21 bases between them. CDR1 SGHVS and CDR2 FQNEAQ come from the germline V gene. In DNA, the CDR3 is TGTGCCAGCAGCTTAGTAATGATTGGTGGATTAATCTCAGATACGCAGTATTTT. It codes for CASSLVMIGGLISDTQYF.

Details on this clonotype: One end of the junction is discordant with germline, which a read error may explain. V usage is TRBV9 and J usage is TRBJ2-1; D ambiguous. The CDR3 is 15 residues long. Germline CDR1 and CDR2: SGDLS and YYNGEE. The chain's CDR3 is CACSVRLFSYNEQFF. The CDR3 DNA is TGTGCCTGCAGCGTTCGATTGTTCTCCTACAATGAGCAGTTCTTC.

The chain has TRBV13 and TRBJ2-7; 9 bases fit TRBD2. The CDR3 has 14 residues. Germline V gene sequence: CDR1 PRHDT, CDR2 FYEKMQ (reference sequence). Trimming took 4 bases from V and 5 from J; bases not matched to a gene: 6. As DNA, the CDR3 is TGTGCCAGCAGCTCTCTAGCGGGACTAGACGAGCAGTACTTC. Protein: CASSSLAGLDEQYF.

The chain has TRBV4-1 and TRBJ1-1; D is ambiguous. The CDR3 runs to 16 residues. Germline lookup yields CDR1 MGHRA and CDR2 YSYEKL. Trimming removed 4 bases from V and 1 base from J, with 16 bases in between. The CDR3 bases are TGCGCCAGCAGCCGCCGCCAATCAGATCCGAACACTGAAGCTTTCTTT. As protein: CASSRRQSDPNTEAFF.

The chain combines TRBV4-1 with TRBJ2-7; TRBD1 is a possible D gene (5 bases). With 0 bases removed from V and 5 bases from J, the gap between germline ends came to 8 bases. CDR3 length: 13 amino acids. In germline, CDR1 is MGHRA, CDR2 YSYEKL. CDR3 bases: TGCGCCAGCAGCCAAGATTACAGGAACGAGCAGTACTTC. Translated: CASSQDYRNEQYF.

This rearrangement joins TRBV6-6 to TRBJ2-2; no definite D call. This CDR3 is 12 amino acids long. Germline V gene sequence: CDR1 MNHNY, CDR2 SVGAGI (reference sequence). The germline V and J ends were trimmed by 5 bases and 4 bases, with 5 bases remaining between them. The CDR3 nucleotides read TGTGCCAGCAGTCCGACCACCGGGGAGCTGTTTTTT. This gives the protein CASSPTTGELFF.

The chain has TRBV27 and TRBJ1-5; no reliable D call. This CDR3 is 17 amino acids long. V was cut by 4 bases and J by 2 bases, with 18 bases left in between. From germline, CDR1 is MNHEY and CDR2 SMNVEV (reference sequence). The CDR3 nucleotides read TGTGCCAGCAGTTCCAATCCTATTTCGATCGGCAATCAGCCCCAGCATTTT. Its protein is CASSSNPISIGNQPQHF.

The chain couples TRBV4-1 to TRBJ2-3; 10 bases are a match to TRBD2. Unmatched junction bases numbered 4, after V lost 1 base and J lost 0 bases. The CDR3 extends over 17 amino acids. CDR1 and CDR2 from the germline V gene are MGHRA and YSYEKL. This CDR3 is CASSQVGLAKSTDTQYF. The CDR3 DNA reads TGCGCCAGCAGCCAAGTGGGACTAGCGAAAAGCACAGATACGCAGTATTTT.

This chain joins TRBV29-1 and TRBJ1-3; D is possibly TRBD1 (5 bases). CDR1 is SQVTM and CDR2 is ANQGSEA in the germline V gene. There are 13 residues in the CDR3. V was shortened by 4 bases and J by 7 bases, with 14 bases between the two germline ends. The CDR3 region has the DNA TGCAGCGTTGCCACAGGAAGAGGCAACACCATATATTTT. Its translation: CSVATGRGNTIYF.